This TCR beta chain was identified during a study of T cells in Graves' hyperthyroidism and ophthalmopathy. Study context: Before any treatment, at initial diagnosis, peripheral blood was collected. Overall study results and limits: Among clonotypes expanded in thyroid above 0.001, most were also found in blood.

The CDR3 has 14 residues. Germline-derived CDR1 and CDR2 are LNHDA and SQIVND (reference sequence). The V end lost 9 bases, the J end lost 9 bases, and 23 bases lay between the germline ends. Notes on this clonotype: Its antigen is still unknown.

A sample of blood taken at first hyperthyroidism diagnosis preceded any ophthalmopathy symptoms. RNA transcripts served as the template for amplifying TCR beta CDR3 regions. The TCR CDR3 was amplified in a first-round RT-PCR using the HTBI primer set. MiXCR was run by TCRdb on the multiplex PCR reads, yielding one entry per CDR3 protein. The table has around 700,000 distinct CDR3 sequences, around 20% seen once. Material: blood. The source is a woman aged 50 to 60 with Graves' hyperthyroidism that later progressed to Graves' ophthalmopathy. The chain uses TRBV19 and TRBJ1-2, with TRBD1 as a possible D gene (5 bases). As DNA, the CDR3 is TGTGCCAGCACCTATAGGGGTGGGGAACGCCGCTACACCTTC. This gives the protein CASTYRGGERRYTF.